This T cell receptor (beta chain) came from a study of blood T cells in healthy people across ages. Points from the study as a whole: As naive T cell percentage varied, TCR beta diversity correlated strongly with it.

Primers used in a second PCR of roughly 6 to 12 cycles were a sample-barcoded 5' primer and a J-beta primer mix. TCRdb passed the 5' RACE reads through MiXCR, listing each CDR3 protein once. In the table there are around 1,500,000 distinct CDR3 sequences, 42% of which are singletons. Notes on this clonotype: Antigen unknown.

The length of the CDR3 is 15 residues. CDR1 and CDR2 (germline): MDHEN, SYDVKM. V is TRBV28 and J is TRBJ2-5; D remains unclear. The DNA end is more similar to TRBJ2-7, so the J call may be wrong. Source material: blood. This TCR came from a woman between 18 and 29 years old in good health. The DNA for the CDR3 is TGTGCCAGCAGTCCCGCGGTCCTCGATCCCTACGAGCAGTACTTC. It encodes CASSPAVLDPYEQYF.